Reported below is one T cell receptor beta chain. Original processing methods: Quantification of nucleated cells was approximated via reference gene primer amplification. Only in-frame clones appear in the TCRdb table, and some are missing; sequencing was by immunoSEQ multiplex PCR. That table gives V, J and clone size, and the DNA gave D and trimming. The table shows approximately 130,000 clones, with roughly 79% occurring only once. From germline, CDR1 is ENHRY and CDR2 SYGVKD. V was trimmed by 10 bases and J by 5 bases, leaving 15 bases between them. This CDR3 has 14 residues. This sample was included in a study of blood T cell repertoires in COVID-19. On the study more broadly: There were acute and convalescent COVID-19 samples, and they came from the United States, Italy and Spain. T cells, B-cell-depleted T cells, or PBMCs supplied cDNA or gDNA.

The chain joins TRBV10-3 to TRBJ1-6; TRBD1 is a possible D gene (6 bases). What was sequenced was peripheral blood. This sequence was found in a man older than 75 with acute or convalescent COVID-19. The CDR3 bases are TGTGCCACTACAGGACGGACAGATAATTCACCCCTCCACTTT. This codes for CATTGRTDNSPLHF.